This TCR beta chain is drawn from a study of blood T cell repertoires in COVID-19. Background on the study: Donors in the United States, Italy and Spain gave samples during acute or convalescent COVID-19. In each case, the material was cDNA or gDNA derived from T cells, B-cell-depleted T cells, or PBMCs.

Per the study methods: The assay estimated nucleated cells by amplifying reference gene primers. Sequencing used immunoSEQ multiplex PCR; TCRdb keeps in-frame clones, though not all of them. Clone size and the V and J calls come from that table; the DNA yielded D and trimming. The table has about 380,000 clones, roughly 85% seen once; the top ten hold roughly 3.9%. This CDR3 is built from 16 residues. The ends were cut back, 2 bases at V and 0 bases at J, with 10 bases in the middle. Germline V gene sequence: CDR1 KGHDR, CDR2 SFDVKD. This clone was seen only a few times. The sequencing input was peripheral blood. This clonotype originated in a woman aged 18-29 years with acute or convalescent COVID-19. The V call is TRBV24-1, the J call TRBJ1-3, with a possible D match to TRBD1 (5 bases). The CDR3 nucleotides are TGTGCCACCAGTGATTCGCAGGGACTCTCTGGAAACACCATATATTTT. It encodes CATSDSQGLSGNTIYF.